This TCR beta chain was sequenced during a study of a mutant IDH1 vaccine in newly diagnosed glioma. About the research overall: Every participant had undergone radiotherapy, temozolomide, or both before, and most underwent both.

Only in-frame clones appear in the TCRdb table, and some are missing; sequencing was by immunoSEQ multiplex PCR. The top ten hold 31% of the sample, which has 26,000 or so clones, less than 90% seen once. CDR1 is MGHRA, CDR2 YSYEKL, per germline. This CDR3 has 15 amino acids. Unmatched junction bases numbered 2, after V lost 0 bases and J lost 2 bases. To note about this clone: Its cognate antigen is unknown.

This sample's time point: week 35, safety follow-up. Alongside topical imiquimod, each dose of vaccine comprised 300 ug of mutant IDH1 20-mer peptide. Astrocytomas that were new, WHO grade 3 or 4, IDH1-mutant and ATRX-lost were present in the donors. This receptor was taken from a man aged 25-45 years with glioma. Sequencing used PBMCs, obtained from a glioma patient whose treatment included an IDH1 peptide vaccine. The J gene is TRBJ1-2, the V gene TRBV4-1, with TRBD1 matching 8 bases. The CDR3 loop is CASSQDRTGNYGYTF. Written as DNA, the CDR3 is TGCGCCAGCAGCCAAGATAGGACAGGGAACTATGGCTACACCTTC.